Listed here are 18 T cell receptor beta chains from one sample, sequenced in a study of cytomegalovirus exposure and HLA in healthy donors. 60 Vbeta and 13 Jbeta primers were used in PCR. Libraries were prepared by immunoSEQ multiplex PCR; TCRdb keeps only in-frame clonotypes and omits some of them. The sample has some 95,000 clones; about 70% are singletons. Sequenced material: PBMCs. All receptors derive from a man aged 25 to 40 in good health and CMV-seronegative.

V and J are TRBV30 and TRBJ1-5; 11 positions match TRBD1. V gave up 3 bases and J gave up 2 bases; unmatched junction bases: 3. This CDR3 contains 15 residues. Germline-derived CDR1 and CDR2 are GTSNPN and SVGIG (reference sequence). The chain's CDR3 is CAWSGGQGGNQPQHF. The CDR3 DNA is TGTGCCTGGAGCGGGGGACAGGGGGGCAATCAGCCCCAGCATTTT.

This chain links TRBV6-6 with TRBJ1-1; TRBD1 aligns across 9 bases. This CDR3 is built from 15 residues. Germline assignment: CDR1 MNHNY and CDR2 SVGAGI (reference sequence). V shed 6 bases, J shed 4 bases, and the junction held 9 bases outside the gene matches. DNA for the CDR3: TGTGCCAGCAGATTCACAGGGGGCGCAGGCACTGAAGCTTTCTTT. Encoded protein: CASRFTGGAGTEAFF.

Turning to this clone: At one end, the junction sequence differs from germline, possibly due to a read error. V gene TRBV7-9 combines with J gene TRBJ2-5; D is ambiguous. Germline V gene data show CDR1 as SEHNR and CDR2 as FQNEAQ (reference sequence). The CDR3 has 12 amino acids. As DNA, the CDR3 is TGTTCCAGCAGCTTTACGGAGAAGACCCAGTACTTC. Translation gives CSSSFTEKTQYF.

This clone was recorded a few times. The V call is TRBV6-5, the J call TRBJ2-7; 7 nucleotides align to TRBD1. This CDR3 has 14 amino acids. The germline gives CDR1 MNHEY, CDR2 SVGAGI. V shed 6 bases, J shed 4 bases, and the junction held 9 bases outside the gene matches. The CDR3 nucleotides are TGTGCCAGCAGCTTCGCCGGGACAGAATACGAGCAGTACTTC. This codes for CASSFAGTEYEQYF.

The chain has TRBV28 and TRBJ2-3, with 9 bases matching TRBD1. Germline assignment: CDR1 MDHEN and CDR2 SYDVKM. The CDR3 has 16 residues. The V segment lost 5 bases and the J segment 5 bases; nucleotides outside the gene matches: 11. In nucleotides, the CDR3 is TGTGCCAGCAGTCCCTTACAGGGGGCGCTTAGAGATACGCAGTATTTT. This gives the protein CASSPLQGALRDTQYF.

This clone was picked up a small number of times. V gene TRBV5-1 combines with J gene TRBJ1-5, with D maybe TRBD1 (6 bases). Between the trimmed V and J ends, which lost 0 bases and 8 bases, there was a span of 12 bases. This CDR3 has 14 amino acids. The germline gives CDR1 SGHRS, CDR2 YFSETQ. For the CDR3, the DNA is TGCGCCAGCAGCTTGGAGGGCAGGGGCAAGCCCCAGCATTTT. Encoded protein: CASSLEGRGKPQHF.

CDR3 residues: CSVEDQRTGYGYTF. CDR3 nucleotides: TGCAGCGTTGAAGATCAAAGGACAGGCTATGGCTACACCTTC. V and J are TRBV29-1 and TRBJ1-2, with 7 nucleotides matching TRBD1. This CDR3 contains 14 residues. Germline V gene lookup returns CDR1 SQVTM and CDR2 ANQGSEA. Trimming cost V 0 bases and J 4 bases; bases outside gene matches: 5.

This chain connects TRBV5-6 to TRBJ2-5; 8 bases agree with TRBD2. The ends lost 4 bases at V and 2 bases at J; junction bases unmatched: 10. Germline loops: CDR1 SGHDT, CDR2 YYEEEE. CDR3 length: 16 residues. CDR3 residues: CASSRPTTSGQETQYF. Written as DNA, the CDR3 is TGTGCCAGCAGCCGCCCAACAACTAGCGGTCAAGAGACCCAGTACTTC.

V and J are TRBV5-4 and TRBJ1-6; D ambiguous. Per germline, CDR1 SGHNT and CDR2 YYREEE (reference sequence). The CDR3 loop spans 14 amino acids. Trimming took off 5 bases at V and 9 bases at J, with 15 bases between the two ends. Here the CDR3 DNA reads TGTGCCAGCAGAGACTCGACTGATTCTTCACCCCTCCACTTT. Translated, it gives CASRDSTDSSPLHF. The variable domain in full, completed from reference TRBV5-4 and TRBJ1-6, reads ETGVTQSPTHLIKTRGQQVTLRCSSQSGHNTVSWYQQALGQGPQFIFQYYREEENGRGNFPPRFSGLQFPNYSSELNVNALELDDSALYLCASRDSTDSSPLHFGNGTRLTVT.

The chain couples TRBV9 to TRBJ1-1, with a weak D call TRBD1 (6 bases). The CDR3 contains 16 residues. V was clipped by 0 bases and J by 0 bases, with 12 bases between them. Germline V lookup: CDR1 SGDLS, CDR2 YYNGEE. CDR3 in DNA: TGTGCCAGCAGCGTAGCTGCAGGGGCTATGAACACTGAAGCTTTCTTT. Its translation: CASSVAAGAMNTEAFF.

The chain carries TRBV30 and TRBJ2-3, with 7 bases that match TRBD1. The ends lost 0 bases at V and 3 bases at J; junction bases unmatched: 6. CDR1 is GTSNPN and CDR2 is SVGIG in the germline V gene (reference sequence). This CDR3 region has 15 residues. In nucleotides, the CDR3 is TGTGCCTGGAGTGTGCGGACAGGCCCAACAGATACGCAGTATTTT. Its translation: CAWSVRTGPTDTQYF.

Concerning this clone itself: The germline gene is not matched at one end of the junction; a read error may be the cause. The V call is TRBV7-7, the J call TRBJ2-2; D might be TRBD1 (5 bases). The CDR3 extends over 16 amino acids. CDR1 and CDR2 from the germline V gene are SSHAT and FNYEAQ (reference sequence). CDR3 protein: CASSLRAGMSTGELFF. The CDR3 nucleotides are TGTGCTAGCAGCTTAAGGGCAGGGATGTCCACCGGGGAGCTGTTTTTT.

This clone was found a few times. The J gene is TRBJ1-2, the V gene TRBV7-9, with D hard to call. The CDR3 is 13 amino acids. V lost 1 base to trimming and J lost 6 bases, with 9 bases between them. Germline CDR1 SEHNR, CDR2 FQNEAQ (reference sequence). DNA of the CDR3: TGTGCCAGCAGCTTAGGTAGCGAGCATGGCTACACCTTC. This codes for CASSLGSEHGYTF.

This chain connects TRBV29-1 to TRBJ2-3; TRBD1 aligns across 7 bases. Germline V lookup: CDR1 SQVTM, CDR2 ANQGSEA. Trimming took 8 bases from V and 3 from J; bases not matched to a gene: 5. The CDR3 contains 12 residues. The CDR3 reads CSTRQGTDTQYF. The CDR3, as DNA: TGCAGCACCCGACAGGGTACAGATACGCAGTATTTT.

CDR3: CASSLSRRGAYEQYF. The CDR3 bases are TGTGCCAGCAGTTTAAGCCGGAGAGGCGCCTACGAGCAGTACTTC. The chain uses TRBV28 and TRBJ2-7; D remains ambiguous. Trimming shortened V by 2 bases and J by 2 bases, and 13 bases separated the two germline ends. The germline CDR1 and CDR2 sequences are MDHEN and SYDVKM. The length of the CDR3 is 15 residues.

The chain links TRBV10-2 to TRBJ1-5, with D possibly being TRBD1 (6 bases). The CDR3 contains 17 residues. The V gene's germline CDR1 is WSHSY and CDR2 SAAADI. V dropped 0 bases and J dropped 5 bases, with 17 bases sitting between them. The CDR3 region has the DNA TGCGCCAGCAGTGAGTCCGGGGGAGGGGGGGGTGATCAGCCCCAGCATTTT. Its translation is CASSESGGGGGDQPQHF.

The V and J genes are TRBV7-9 and TRBJ2-3; TRBD1 matches 9 bases. J lost 1 base, V lost 5 bases, and 4 bases had no gene match. Germline V gene sequence: CDR1 SEHNR, CDR2 FQNEAQ (reference sequence). This CDR3 is 15 amino acids long. CDR3 nucleotide sequence: TGTGCCAGCAGCCTCCGGACAGGGGGCACAGATACGCAGTATTTT. Its translation: CASSLRTGGTDTQYF.

V gene TRBV18 combines with J gene TRBJ2-6, with D unclear. Germline CDR1 and CDR2: KGHSH and LQKENI. The CDR3 has 15 residues. V was cut by 2 bases and J by 0 bases, with 5 bases left in between. In DNA, the CDR3 is TGTGCCAGCTCACCAACTTCCTCTGGGGCCAACGTCCTGACTTTC. This gives the protein CASSPTSSGANVLTF.